The clone carrying this TCR beta chain was found a few times. This sample includes further DNA sequences coding for the same CDR3. The data were taken from a study of blood T cell repertoires in COVID-19. Study-wide background: T cells, B-cell-depleted T cells, or PBMCs supplied cDNA or gDNA.

Source study methods: Researchers report that nucleated cell counts were estimated from reference gene primer amplification. TCRdb's copy holds only in-frame clones and misses some; the assay was immunoSEQ multiplex PCR. D and trimming come from the DNA, and the V and J calls and clone size come from that table. The sample includes 100,000 to 150,000 clones, 90% of them seen just once. The ends were cut back, 0 bases at V and 2 bases at J, with 8 bases in the middle. Germline CDR1 and CDR2: ENHRY and SYGVKD. This CDR3 has 15 amino acids. The J gene is TRBJ1-5, the V gene TRBV10-3; the D gene is possibly TRBD1 (6 bases). The source material was peripheral blood. This clonotype originated in a man between 60 and 70 years old with COVID-19, enrolled during active disease. This CDR3 is CAISESSGGNQPQHF. The DNA of the CDR3 is TGTGCCATCAGTGAGTCGTCAGGGGGCAATCAGCCCCAGCATTTT.